What follows describes a single T cell receptor (beta chain). Unique molecular identifiers tagged the TCRbeta library. A single record per CDR3 protein comes from TCRdb applying MiXCR to the PCR reads. This repertoire shows 190,000 or so distinct CDR3 sequences, roughly 14% found once; its top ten account for about 13%. The data derive from a study of T-cell reconstitution after alpha-beta-depleted transplantation in children. Germline-derived CDR1 and CDR2 are MGHRA and YSYEKL. Trimming removed 4 bases from V and 5 bases from J; junction bases left unmatched: 25. The CDR3 sequence is 20 residues long.

The sequence came from a human donor who donated a stem cell graft to a child with acute lymphoblastic leukemia. This material consisted of PBMCs from the stem cell graft donor, taken from the stem cell graft. The chain employs TRBV4-1 and TRBJ2-7; 8 bases map to TRBD1. The CDR3 DNA reads as TGCGCCAGCAGCCGGTCAACCGGACAGGGAACGGTCAATTGGAGCCACGAGCAGTACTTC. This codes for CASSRSTGQGTVNWSHEQYF.